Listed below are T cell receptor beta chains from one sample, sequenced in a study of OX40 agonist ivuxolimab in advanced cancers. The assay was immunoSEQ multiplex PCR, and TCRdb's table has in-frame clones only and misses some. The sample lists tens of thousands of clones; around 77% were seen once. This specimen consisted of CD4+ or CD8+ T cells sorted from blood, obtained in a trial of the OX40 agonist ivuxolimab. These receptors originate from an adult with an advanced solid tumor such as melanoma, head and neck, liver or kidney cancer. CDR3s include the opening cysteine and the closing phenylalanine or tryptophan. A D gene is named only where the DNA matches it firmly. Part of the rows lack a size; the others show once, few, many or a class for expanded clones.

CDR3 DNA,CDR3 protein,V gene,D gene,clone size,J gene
TGTGCCATCAAGGGCGGAAACACAGATACGCAGTATTTT,CAIKGGNTDTQYF,TRBV10-3,.,.,TRBJ2-3
TGTGCCAGCAGTCGCCTCGGGGGGAATTCACCCCTCCACTTT,CASSRLGGNSPLHF,TRBV6-5,.,.,TRBJ1-6
TGTGCCAGCAGCCAAGGTGATGCGGAAGAGTCTAACTATGGCTACACCTTC,CASSQGDAEESNYGYTF,TRBV14,.,.,TRBJ1-2
TGTGCCAGCAGTTTAGCAAGGCTCGAGCAGTACTTC,CASSLARLEQYF,TRBV28,.,few,TRBJ2-7
TGTGCCAGCAGACGAGGACGAAACACCGGGGAGCTGTTTTTT,CASRRGRNTGELFF,TRBV5-6,.,.,TRBJ2-2
TGTGCCAGCAGCCAAGATTCGGATAGCGGGACCTACGAGCAGTACTTC,CASSQDSDSGTYEQYF,TRBV4-2,TRBD2,.,TRBJ2-7
TGTGCCAGCAGTTTAGCATTGGGCTCTGGAAACACCATATATTTT,CASSLALGSGNTIYF,TRBV28,.,.,TRBJ1-3
TGCGCCAGCAGCTTTAACGGGAATAGCGGGAGGGCCGGGTACGAGCAGTACTTC,CASSFNGNSGRAGYEQYF,TRBV5-1,TRBD2,.,TRBJ2-7
TGTGCCAGCAGTTCCCCCGGGGATGGGGTCTACGAGCAGTACTTC,CASSSPGDGVYEQYF,TRBV6-6,.,.,TRBJ2-7
TGTGCCAGCAGTCGAAACCGCGGACAGGGGGTGTCACCCCTCCACTTT,CASSRNRGQGVSPLHF,TRBV7-9,TRBD1,.,TRBJ1-6
TGTGCCAGCAGCCCAACGGACAGGGCAAGCTCCTATAATTCACCCCTCCACTTT,CASSPTDRASSYNSPLHF,TRBV9,TRBD1,.,TRBJ1-6
TGTGCCAGCAGCTCAAGCGGGAGTGTAAGCAATGAGCAGTTCTTC,CASSSSGSVSNEQFF,TRBV7-9,TRBD2,.,TRBJ2-1
TGTGCCAGCAGCTCGCTACCCGGGCCTGGGGCCAACGTCCTGACTTTC,CASSSLPGPGANVLTF,TRBV7-2,.,.,TRBJ2-6
TGTGCCAGCAGTTACAGCCAGTCCTACGAGCAGTACTTC,CASSYSQSYEQYF,TRBV6-5,.,.,TRBJ2-7